This T cell receptor beta chain was identified during a study of blood T cell repertoires in COVID-19. Looking at the study overall: COVID-19 samples, acute and convalescent, were from the United States, Italy and Spain.

This clone appeared once. Assay used: immunoSEQ multiplex PCR; TCRdb lists only in-frame clones, some missing. The table records approximately 300,000 clones, over 75% of them present only once. The clonotype was recovered from a woman aged 18-35 years who had recovered from COVID-19. Sequencing was carried out using PBMCs or T cells enriched from blood (not recorded which).

Here the CDR3 reads CASSHNGQGLVNEQFF. The DNA for the CDR3 is TGTGCCAGCAGCCATAACGGACAGGGGCTTGTCAATGAGCAGTTCTTC. The chain couples TRBV3-1 (or the pseudogene TRBV3-2) to TRBJ2-1, with 9 bases aligning to TRBD1. CDR3 length: 16 amino acids. J was trimmed by 6 bases and V by 3 bases; bases with no gene match: 9. Germline CDR1 and CDR2: LGHDT and YNNKEL (reference sequence).